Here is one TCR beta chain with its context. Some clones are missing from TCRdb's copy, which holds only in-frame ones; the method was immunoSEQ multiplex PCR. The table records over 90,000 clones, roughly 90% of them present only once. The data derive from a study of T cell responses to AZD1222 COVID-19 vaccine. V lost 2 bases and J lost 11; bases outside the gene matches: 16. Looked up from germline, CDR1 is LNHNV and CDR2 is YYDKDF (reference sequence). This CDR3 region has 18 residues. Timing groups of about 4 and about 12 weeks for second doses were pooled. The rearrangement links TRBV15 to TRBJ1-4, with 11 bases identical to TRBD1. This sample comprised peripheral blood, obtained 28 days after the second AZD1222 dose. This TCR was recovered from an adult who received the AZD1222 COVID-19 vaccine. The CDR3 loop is CATSRPGQGVTRGGKLFF. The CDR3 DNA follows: TGTGCCACCAGCAGACCGGGACAGGGGGTGACGCGCGGCGGGAAACTGTTTTTT.